This T cell receptor beta chain was captured by sequencing in a study of cytomegalovirus exposure and HLA in healthy donors. Overall study results and limits: In a later analysis, a missense DCLRE1C variant was linked to TCR beta V- and J-gene trimming.

PCR involved 60 Vbeta and 13 Jbeta primers. Measured with immunoSEQ multiplex PCR; TCRdb has only the in-frame clones, and not every one. Found here are 70,000 to 85,000 clones; the top ten clones hold around 7%. With 3 bases removed from V and 4 bases from J, the gap between germline ends came to 7 bases. This CDR3 is 12 amino acids long. Germline V lookup: CDR1 MDHEN, CDR2 SYDVKM. A remark on this clone: Its target is unknown.

The sequencing sample was made of PBMCs. The chain carries TRBV28 and TRBJ2-7; D uncertain. The sequence was collected from a female donor in good health and CMV-seropositive. The CDR3 loop is CASSFQAYEQYF. The DNA of the CDR3 is TGTGCCAGCAGTTTCCAGGCTTACGAGCAGTACTTC.